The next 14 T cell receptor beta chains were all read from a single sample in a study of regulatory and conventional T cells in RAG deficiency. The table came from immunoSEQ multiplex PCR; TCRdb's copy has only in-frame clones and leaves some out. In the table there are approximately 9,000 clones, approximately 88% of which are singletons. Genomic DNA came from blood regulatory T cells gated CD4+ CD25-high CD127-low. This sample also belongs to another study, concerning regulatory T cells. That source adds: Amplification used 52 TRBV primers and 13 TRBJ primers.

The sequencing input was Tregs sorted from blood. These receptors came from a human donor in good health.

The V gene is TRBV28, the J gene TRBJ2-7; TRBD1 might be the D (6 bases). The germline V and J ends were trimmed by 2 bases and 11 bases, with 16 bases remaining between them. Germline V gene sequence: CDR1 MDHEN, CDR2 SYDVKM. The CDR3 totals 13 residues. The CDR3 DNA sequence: TGTGCCAGCAGTTTAAGGGGGACGGGGCAGGAGTACTTC. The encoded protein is CASSLRGTGQEYF.

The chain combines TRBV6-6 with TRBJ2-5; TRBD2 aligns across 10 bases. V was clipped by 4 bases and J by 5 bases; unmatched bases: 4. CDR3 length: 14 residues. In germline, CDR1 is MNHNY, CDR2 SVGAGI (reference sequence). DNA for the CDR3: TGTGCCAGCAGTTTTAGCGGGGGGAGGGAGACCCAGTACTTC. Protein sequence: CASSFSGGRETQYF.

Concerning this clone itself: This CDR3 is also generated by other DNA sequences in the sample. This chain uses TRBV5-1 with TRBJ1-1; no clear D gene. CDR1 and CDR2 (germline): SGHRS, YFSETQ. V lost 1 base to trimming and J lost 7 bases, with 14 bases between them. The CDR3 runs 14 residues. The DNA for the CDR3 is TGCGCCAGCAGCTTGCTTGTGGGAGGAGGTGAAGCTTTCTTT. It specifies CASSLLVGGGEAFF. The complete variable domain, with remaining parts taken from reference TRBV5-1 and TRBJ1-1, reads KAGVTQTPRYLIKTRGQQVTLSCSPISGHRSVSWYQQTPGQGLQFLFEYFSETQRNKGNFPGRFSGRQFSNSRSEMNVSTLELGDSALYLCASSLLVGGGEAFFGQGTRLTVV.

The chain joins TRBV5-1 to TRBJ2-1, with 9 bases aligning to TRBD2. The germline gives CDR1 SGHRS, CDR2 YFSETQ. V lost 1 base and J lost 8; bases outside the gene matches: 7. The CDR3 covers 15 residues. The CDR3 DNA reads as TGCGCCAGCAGCTTGAGTAGCGGGAGTTGGGATGAGCAGTTCTTC. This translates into CASSLSSGSWDEQFF.

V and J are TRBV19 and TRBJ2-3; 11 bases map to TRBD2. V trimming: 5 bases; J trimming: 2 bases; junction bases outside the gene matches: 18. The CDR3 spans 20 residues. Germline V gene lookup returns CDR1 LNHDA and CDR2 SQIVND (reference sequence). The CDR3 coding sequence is TGTGCCAGTAGTGTAAACCTTCTAGCGGGAGGTTCCGCCTACACAGATACGCAGTATTTT. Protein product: CASSVNLLAGGSAYTDTQYF.

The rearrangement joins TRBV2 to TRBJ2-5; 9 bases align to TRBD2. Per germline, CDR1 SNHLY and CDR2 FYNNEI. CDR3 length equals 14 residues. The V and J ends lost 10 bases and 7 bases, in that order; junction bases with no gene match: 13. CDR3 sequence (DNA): TGTGCCACCACGGATAGCGGGAGAGGTGGGACCCAGTACTTC. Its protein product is CATTDSGRGGTQYF.

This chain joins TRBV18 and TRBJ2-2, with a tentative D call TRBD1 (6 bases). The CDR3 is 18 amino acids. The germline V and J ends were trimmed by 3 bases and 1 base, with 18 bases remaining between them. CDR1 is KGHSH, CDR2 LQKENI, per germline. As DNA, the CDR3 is TGTGCCAGCTCACCCTATCCCACAGGGCTCTTGAACACCGGGGAGCTGTTTTTT. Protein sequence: CASSPYPTGLLNTGELFF.

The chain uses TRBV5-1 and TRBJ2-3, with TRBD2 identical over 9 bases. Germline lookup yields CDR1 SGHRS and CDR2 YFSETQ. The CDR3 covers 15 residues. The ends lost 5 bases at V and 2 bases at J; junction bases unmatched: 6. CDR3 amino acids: CASRPTSGYTDTQYF. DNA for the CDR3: TGCGCCAGCAGACCAACTAGCGGGTACACAGATACGCAGTATTTT.

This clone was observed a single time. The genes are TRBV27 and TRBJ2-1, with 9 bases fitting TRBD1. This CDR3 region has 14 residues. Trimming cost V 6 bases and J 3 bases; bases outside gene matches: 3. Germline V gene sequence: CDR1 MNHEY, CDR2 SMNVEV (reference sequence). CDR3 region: CASSPDRGYNEQFF. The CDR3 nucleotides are TGTGCCAGCAGCCCGGACAGGGGCTACAATGAGCAGTTCTTC.

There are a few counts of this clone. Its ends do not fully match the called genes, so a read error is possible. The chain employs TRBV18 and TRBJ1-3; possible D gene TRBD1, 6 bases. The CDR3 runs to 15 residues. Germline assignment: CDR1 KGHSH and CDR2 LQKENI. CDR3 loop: CASTETRGAGNTMYF. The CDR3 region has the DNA TGTGCCAGCACCGAAACCAGGGGAGCGGGAAACACCATGTATTTT. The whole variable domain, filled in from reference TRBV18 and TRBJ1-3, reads NAGVMQNPRHLVRRRGQEARLRCSPMKGHSHVYWYRQLPEEGLKFMVYLQKENIIDESGMPKERFSAEFPKEGPSILRIQQVVRGDSAAYFCASTETRGAGNTMYFGEGSWLTVV.

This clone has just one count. The CDR3 is CASSPDPYEQYF. The CDR3 region has the DNA TGTGCCAGCTCACCAGATCCCTACGAGCAGTACTTC. The chain employs TRBV18 and TRBJ2-7; no reliable D call. The CDR3 consists of 12 residues. The V and J ends lost 2 bases and 2 bases respectively, with 4 bases between them. The germline V gene has CDR1 KGHSH and CDR2 LQKENI.

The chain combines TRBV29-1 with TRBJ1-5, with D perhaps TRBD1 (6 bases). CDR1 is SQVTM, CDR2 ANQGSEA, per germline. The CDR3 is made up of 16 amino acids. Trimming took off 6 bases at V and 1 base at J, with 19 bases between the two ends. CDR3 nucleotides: TGCAGCGTGGCTGGGGAAGGGGGACCAAGCAATCAGCCCCAGCATTTT. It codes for CSVAGEGGPSNQPQHF. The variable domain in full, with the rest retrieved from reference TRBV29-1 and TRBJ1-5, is SAVISQKPSRDICQRGTSLTIQCQVDSQVTMMFWYRQQPGQSLTLIATANQGSEATYESGFVIDKFPISRPNLTFSTLTVSNMSPEDSSIYLCSVAGEGGPSNQPQHFGDGTRLSIL.

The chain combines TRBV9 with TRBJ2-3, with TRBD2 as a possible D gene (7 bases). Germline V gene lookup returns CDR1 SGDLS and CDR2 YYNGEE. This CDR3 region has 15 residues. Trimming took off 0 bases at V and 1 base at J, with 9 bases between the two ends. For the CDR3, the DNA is TGTGCCAGCAGCGTAGCGGGGGGCGGCACAGATACGCAGTATTTT. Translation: CASSVAGGGTDTQYF.

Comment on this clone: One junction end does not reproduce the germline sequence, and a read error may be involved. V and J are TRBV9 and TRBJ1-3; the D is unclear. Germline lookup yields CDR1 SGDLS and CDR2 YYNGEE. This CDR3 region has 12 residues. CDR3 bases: TGTGCCAGCAGCGTAGCGGGAGGGCTCCTCGATTTT. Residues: CASSVAGGLLDF.